The 26 T cell receptor beta chains given below trace back to one sample, sequenced in a study of blood T cell repertoires in COVID-19 (dated by TCRdb to the early 2020s). Libraries came from the immunoSEQ multiplex PCR assay. TCRdb carries this immuneACCESS record with in-frame sequences only. Its versions omit some clonotypes, under half of them owing to an unresolved V gene in the studies checked, with the rest unexplained. The sample records around 220,000 clones, 86% of which are singletons. The ten largest clones take up roughly 10% of the sample. Specimen: peripheral blood. These receptors were taken from a woman between 45 and 60 years old with COVID-19, enrolled during active disease.

V gene TRBV11-1 combines with J gene TRBJ2-2; a weak D match, TRBD2 (5 bases). V was clipped by 1 base and J by 0 bases, with 6 bases between them. This CDR3 is built from 15 residues. Germline CDR1 reads SGHAT; CDR2 reads FQDESV (reference sequence). CDR3 protein: CASSLGGPNTGELFF. In nucleotides, the CDR3 is TGTGCCAGCAGCTTAGGAGGGCCGAACACCGGGGAGCTGTTTTTT.

The chain joins TRBV28 to TRBJ1-5; weak D call: TRBD1 (6 bases). Trimming shortened V by 6 bases and J by 7 bases, and 10 bases separated the two germline ends. This CDR3 has 12 amino acids. Germline V gene sequence: CDR1 MDHEN, CDR2 SYDVKM. The CDR3 protein is CASREQGQPQHF. The DNA of the CDR3 is TGTGCCAGCAGAGAACAGGGACAGCCCCAGCATTTT.

This clone was seen just once. The V gene is TRBV24-1, the J gene TRBJ2-5; TRBD2 agrees at 9 bases. Per the germline V gene, CDR1 is KGHDR and CDR2 is SFDVKD. Trimming took 4 bases from V and 5 from J; bases not matched to a gene: 10. The CDR3 loop spans 16 amino acids. The CDR3 DNA is TGTGCCACCAGTGACCCTACTAGCGGGCCGGCGGAGACCCAGTACTTC. Protein sequence: CATSDPTSGPAETQYF.

This clone occurred once. The chain has TRBV27 and TRBJ2-7; D may be TRBD1 (6 bases). Germline CDR1 is MNHEY and CDR2 is SMNVEV (reference sequence). This CDR3 is built from 12 residues. V gave up 6 bases and J gave up 3 bases, with 9 bases separating them. In DNA form, the CDR3 reads TGTGCCAGCAGCCCGACAGGCTACGAGCAGTACTTC. Its translation is CASSPTGYEQYF.

The chain employs TRBV25-1 and TRBJ2-5; D uncertain. Germline V gene lookup returns CDR1 MGHDK and CDR2 SYGVNS. V was cut by 4 bases and J by 5 bases, with 5 bases left in between. CDR3 length: 11 residues. The CDR3 spells CASSVSETQYF. The CDR3 coding sequence is TGTGCCAGCAGTGTAAGCGAGACCCAGTACTTC.

This chain joins TRBV5-1 and TRBJ2-2; 13 positions match TRBD2. Germline V lookup: CDR1 SGHRS, CDR2 YFSETQ. V lost 3 bases to trimming and J lost 0 bases; unmatched junction nucleotides: 8. The CDR3 runs 19 residues. The CDR3 reads CASSWPGLAGSTNTGELFF. In DNA, the CDR3 is TGCGCCAGCAGCTGGCCGGGACTAGCGGGGTCGACGAACACCGGGGAGCTGTTTTTT.

The V call is TRBV3-1 (or the pseudogene TRBV3-2), the J call TRBJ2-3; 8 bases map to TRBD2. The germline CDR1 and CDR2 sequences are LGHDT and YNNKEL (reference sequence). Germline trimming cut 2 bases from V and 3 bases from J; bases unmatched to any gene: 7. The CDR3 length is 16 residues. The CDR3 spells CASSQRGGRLTDTQYF. CDR3 nucleotide sequence: TGTGCCAGCAGCCAACGGGGGGGCCGGTTAACAGATACGCAGTATTTT.

The chain carries TRBV19 and TRBJ1-6, with 9 bases that match TRBD1. J lost 10 bases, V lost 6 bases, and 7 bases had no gene match. There are 14 residues in the CDR3. Germline CDR1 and CDR2: LNHDA and SQIVND (reference sequence). The CDR3 DNA is TGTGCCAGTAGGCGCCCGGGACAGGGATCACCCCTCCACTTT. Its translation is CASRRPGQGSPLHF.

This sequence joins TRBV4-1 and TRBJ1-5; 8 positions agree with TRBD1. Germline CDR1 is MGHRA and CDR2 is YSYEKL. The CDR3 length is 16 residues. V lost 0 bases, J lost 5 bases, and 6 bases stayed unmatched. CDR3 nucleotide sequence: TGCGCCAGCAGCCAAGAGCTCGGGACAGGTTATCAGCCCCAGCATTTT. Amino acids: CASSQELGTGYQPQHF.

The chain recombines TRBV19 with TRBJ2-1, with a tentative D call TRBD1 (5 bases). Germline values: CDR1 LNHDA, CDR2 SQIVND (reference sequence). V was cut by 7 bases and J by 0 bases, with 10 bases left in between. There are 14 residues in the CDR3. The CDR3 here is CASTQGPSYNEQFF. The CDR3 nucleotides read TGTGCCAGTACCCAGGGTCCCTCCTACAATGAGCAGTTCTTC.

The chain links TRBV4-1 to TRBJ2-2, with 9 bases that match TRBD1. This CDR3 region has 15 residues. From germline, CDR1 is MGHRA and CDR2 YSYEKL. V lost 1 base to trimming and J lost 3 bases; unmatched junction nucleotides: 0. CDR3 bases: TGCGCCAGCAGCCAAGGGGACAGGGACACCGGGGAGCTGTTTTTT. Protein product: CASSQGDRDTGELFF.

The chain recombines TRBV13 with TRBJ2-3; 13 bases fit TRBD2. The CDR3 loop spans 17 amino acids. Germline CDR1 and CDR2: PRHDT and FYEKMQ (reference sequence). The J segment lost 2 bases and the V segment lost 4 bases, leaving 6 bases of the junction unmatched. In nucleotides, the CDR3 is TGTGCCAGCAGCTCTAGGACTAGCGGGGGTTTCACAGATACGCAGTATTTT. This encodes CASSSRTSGGFTDTQYF. The complete variable domain, with remaining parts taken from reference TRBV13 and TRBJ2-3, reads AAGVIQSPRHLIKEKRETATLKCYPIPRHDTVYWYQQGPGQDPQFLISFYEKMQSDKGSIPDRFSAQQFSDYHSELNMSSLELGDSALYFCASSSRTSGGFTDTQYFGPGTRLTVL.

This clone was found once. The rearrangement links TRBV23-1 to TRBJ1-2; 8 positions match TRBD1. TRBV23-1 is known as an ORF, though its function is uncertain. This CDR3 is built from 14 residues. V lost 7 bases to trimming and J lost 8 bases; unmatched junction nucleotides: 12. The CDR3 sequence is CASTPQGTGGGYTF. The DNA of the CDR3 is TGCGCCAGCACACCCCAGGGAACAGGGGGGGGCTACACCTTC.

This clone was picked up a small number of times. This rearrangement joins TRBV19 to TRBJ1-1; no clear D gene. CDR3 length: 14 amino acids. The germline gives CDR1 LNHDA, CDR2 SQIVND (reference sequence). V lost 6 bases and J 0 bases, leaving 11 bases between the germline ends. This CDR3 is CASRTGNMNTEAFF. The CDR3, as DNA: TGTGCCAGTAGAACGGGGAATATGAACACTGAAGCTTTCTTT.

The CDR3 sequence: CASKSGQVYEQYF. The DNA for the CDR3 is TGTGCCAGCAAGAGCGGACAGGTCTACGAGCAGTACTTC. The chain is built from TRBV28 and TRBJ2-7; 7 nucleotides line up with TRBD1. This CDR3 spans 13 amino acids. In germline, CDR1 is MDHEN, CDR2 SYDVKM. Losses at the gene ends were 7 bases for V and 3 bases for J; bases not matched to a gene: 6.

This chain joins TRBV5-4 and TRBJ1-6, with 7 bases matching TRBD1. CDR3 length: 13 residues. Germline V gene data show CDR1 as SGHNT and CDR2 as YYREEE (reference sequence). The junction had 9 bases not matched to a gene; V was cut back by 4 bases and J by 14 bases. In DNA, the CDR3 is TGTGCCAGCAGCATAGCAGGGGGTAAGGCCCTCCACTTT. Translating gives CASSIAGGKALHF. Complete variable domain (other parts from reference TRBV5-4 and TRBJ1-6): ETGVTQSPTHLIKTRGQQVTLRCSSQSGHNTVSWYQQALGQGPQFIFQYYREEENGRGNFPPRFSGLQFPNYSSELNVNALELDDSALYLCASSIAGGKALHFGNGTRLTVT.

The chain uses TRBV6-5 and TRBJ2-3, with D perhaps TRBD1 (5 bases). Trimming cost V 9 bases and J 2 bases, with 15 bases left between them. CDR1 and CDR2 (germline): MNHEY, SVGAGI. The CDR3 loop spans 14 amino acids. As DNA, the CDR3 is TGTGCCAGTAAACAGGTGAAGTACACAGATACGCAGTATTTT. Translating it yields CASKQVKYTDTQYF.

The sample holds one count of this clone. The chain uses TRBV11-3 and TRBJ1-1, with 8 bases fitting TRBD1. The germline V gene encodes CDR1 SGHNT and CDR2 YENEEA. The CDR3 has 13 residues. The ends lost 1 base at V and 7 bases at J; junction bases unmatched: 2. The DNA for the CDR3 is TGTGCCAGCAGCTTAGGGACAGGGTTTGAAGCTTTCTTT. As protein: CASSLGTGFEAFF.

The rearrangement links TRBV9 to TRBJ1-3, with D possibly matching TRBD1 (6 bases). Germline V gene data show CDR1 as SGDLS and CDR2 as YYNGEE. The CDR3 runs to 15 residues. V was clipped by 2 bases and J by 2 bases, with 11 bases between them. The CDR3 spells CASSVQGGTGNTIYF. The CDR3 DNA reads as TGTGCCAGCAGCGTTCAAGGGGGTACTGGAAACACCATATATTTT.

The CDR3, as DNA: TGTGCCAGTAATTGGGGCGGAACAGGTGAGATTGGTGAGCAGTTCTTC. It specifies CASNWGGTGEIGEQFF. The V and J genes are TRBV19 and TRBJ2-1; maybe TRBD1 (5 bases). Trimming took off 7 bases at V and 9 bases at J, with 25 bases between the two ends. Germline V gene data show CDR1 as LNHDA and CDR2 as SQIVND (reference sequence). CDR3 length equals 16 residues.

The chain uses TRBV30 and TRBJ2-2; no reliable D call. Germline-derived CDR1 and CDR2 are GTSNPN and SVGIG (reference sequence). The CDR3 is made up of 12 amino acids. V was shortened by 6 bases and J by 3 bases, with 8 bases between the two germline ends. This chain's CDR3 is CACLGHTGELFF. The CDR3, as DNA: TGTGCCTGCCTGGGCCACACCGGGGAGCTGTTTTTT.

The count of this clone is one. This chain connects TRBV5-4 to TRBJ1-1, with D perhaps TRBD1 (6 bases). V lost 0 bases and J 5 bases, leaving 14 bases between the germline ends. Germline V gives CDR1 SGHNT, CDR2 YYREEE (reference sequence). The CDR3 has 15 amino acids. CDR3 amino acids: CASSLAGAGATEAFF. For the CDR3, the DNA is TGTGCCAGCAGCTTGGCCGGGGCGGGGGCGACTGAAGCTTTCTTT.

V gene TRBV30 combines with J gene TRBJ2-3, with a possible D match to TRBD1 (5 bases). V was pared by 3 bases and J by 2 bases, with 12 bases between. This CDR3 comprises 14 residues. The V gene's germline CDR1 is GTSNPN and CDR2 SVGIG (reference sequence). The CDR3 region is CAWRKGVVTDTQYF. CDR3 DNA sequence: TGTGCCTGGAGGAAAGGGGTGGTCACAGATACGCAGTATTTT.

The V and J genes are TRBV5-6 and TRBJ2-4, with 7 bases fitting TRBD1. This CDR3 is 17 amino acids long. V shed 4 bases, J shed 0 bases, and the junction held 10 bases outside the gene matches. Germline loops: CDR1 SGHDT, CDR2 YYEEEE. The CDR3 is CASSPGTARLAKNIQYF. The CDR3 DNA follows: TGTGCCAGCAGCCCCGGGACAGCCAGACTAGCCAAAAACATTCAGTACTTC.

The J gene is TRBJ1-2, the V gene TRBV9; 9 nucleotides match TRBD1. Germline assignment: CDR1 SGDLS and CDR2 YYNGEE. V shed 0 bases and J 8 bases; nucleotides not matched to a gene: 17. The CDR3 is 18 residues long. CDR3 sequence: CASSVDLYPLQGARGYTF. For the CDR3, the DNA is TGTGCCAGCAGCGTAGACCTTTACCCTCTACAGGGGGCGCGGGGCTACACCTTC.

The chain carries TRBV15 and TRBJ2-2, with 8 bases identical to TRBD1. The CDR3 is 16 residues long. CDR1 is LNHNV and CDR2 is YYDKDF in the germline V gene (reference sequence). The V gene end was trimmed by 5 bases and the J gene end by 1 base; junction bases not matched to a gene: 6. CDR3 DNA sequence: TGTGCCACCAGCGGGGGGACAGGCGTGAACACCGGGGAGCTGTTTTTT. Amino acid sequence: CATSGGTGVNTGELFF.